The 9 T cell receptor beta chains in this list originate from one sample, sequenced in a study of blood T cell repertoires in COVID-19. Data came from immunoSEQ multiplex PCR; TCRdb stores just in-frame clones and leaves some out. The sample lists over 45,000 clones; around 70% were seen once. The sequenced sample consisted of peripheral blood. Receptors originate from a woman in her forties or fifties with active or convalescent COVID-19.

V is TRBV28 and J is TRBJ1-4; 11 bases map to TRBD1. After removal of 6 bases from V and 9 bases from J, the junction contained 9 bases not matched to a gene. The CDR3 covers 15 residues. Germline V gives CDR1 MDHEN, CDR2 SYDVKM. The CDR3 DNA follows: TGTGCCAGCAGCACCGGGACAGGGGGACCGAAAAAACTGTTTTTT. Translating it yields CASSTGTGGPKKLFF.

This chain connects TRBV5-1 to TRBJ2-5, with D perhaps matching TRBD2 (5 bases). Germline assignment: CDR1 SGHRS and CDR2 YFSETQ. The V gene lost 2 bases and the J gene lost 5 bases, with 28 bases spanning the gap. This CDR3 is built from 19 residues. The CDR3 protein is CASSFQGGQFPIATETQYF. The CDR3 DNA reads TGCGCCAGCAGCTTCCAAGGCGGGCAGTTCCCTATTGCTACGGAGACCCAGTACTTC.

The chain combines TRBV2 with TRBJ1-1, with a possible D match to TRBD1 (5 bases). This CDR3 has 13 amino acids. The germline CDR1 and CDR2 sequences are SNHLY and FYNNEI. With 9 bases removed from V and 1 base from J, the gap between germline ends came to 12 bases. The CDR3 region is CARVGGSNTEAFF. CDR3 in DNA: TGTGCCAGGGTCGGGGGATCGAACACTGAAGCTTTCTTT.

This chain joins TRBV18 and TRBJ2-7; D perhaps matches TRBD1 (6 bases). The CDR3 extends over 15 amino acids. V lost 2 bases to trimming and J lost 0 bases, with 11 bases between them. CDR1 and CDR2 (germline): KGHSH, LQKENI. The CDR3 coding sequence is TGTGCCAGCTCACCAATGCCGGACAGCTCCTACGAGCAGTACTTC. It codes for CASSPMPDSSYEQYF. The full variable domain, completed using reference TRBV18 and TRBJ2-7, is NAGVMQNPRHLVRRRGQEARLRCSPMKGHSHVYWYRQLPEEGLKFMVYLQKENIIDESGMPKERFSAEFPKEGPSILRIQQVVRGDSAAYFCASSPMPDSSYEQYFGPGTRLTVT.

This clone was observed a handful of times. The J gene is TRBJ2-5, the V gene TRBV28, with 16 nucleotides matching TRBD2. Trimming removed 4 bases from V and 4 bases from J; junction bases left unmatched: 6. Looked up from germline, CDR1 is MDHEN and CDR2 is SYDVKM. The length of the CDR3 is 17 residues. CDR3: CASSWGTSGRAGETQYF. CDR3 DNA: TGTGCCAGCAGTTGGGGGACTAGCGGGAGGGCCGGAGAGACCCAGTACTTC.

The chain is built from TRBV27 and TRBJ1-6; D may be TRBD1 (5 bases). The CDR3 totals 17 residues. Trimming pared 3 bases from V and 1 base from J, leaving 13 bases between. Germline CDR1 reads MNHEY; CDR2 reads SMNVEV (reference sequence). The CDR3 loop reads CASSFFGGGSYNSPLHF. DNA of the CDR3: TGTGCCAGCAGTTTTTTCGGGGGTGGGTCCTATAATTCACCCCTCCACTTT.

The CDR3 DNA sequence: TGTGCCAGCAGCCGAATCCCGGCAGGGGGCTTCCGTAGCACTGAAGCTTTCTTT. Translated: CASSRIPAGGFRSTEAFF. J is TRBJ1-1 and V is TRBV11-3, with TRBD1 matching over 8 bases. Trimming removed 5 bases from V and 4 bases from J; junction bases left unmatched: 18. This CDR3 region has 18 residues. Germline lookup yields CDR1 SGHNT and CDR2 YENEEA. The full variable domain, rest sourced from reference TRBV11-3 and TRBJ1-1, is EAGVVQSPRYKIIEKKQPVAFWCNPISGHNTLYWYLQNLGQGPELLIRYENEEAVDDSQLPKDRFSAERLKGVDSTLKIQPAELGDSAVYLCASSRIPAGGFRSTEAFFGQGTRLTVV.

This sequence joins TRBV6-5 and TRBJ2-1; 13 bases align to TRBD2. Unmatched junction bases numbered 7, after V lost 6 bases and J lost 8 bases. This CDR3 comprises 15 residues. CDR1 and CDR2 (germline): MNHEY, SVGAGI. The CDR3, as DNA: TGTGCCAGCAGCCCCACTAGCGGGAGGGCCCATGAGCAGTTCTTC. Translation: CASSPTSGRAHEQFF.

This clone was counted once. V usage is TRBV11-3 and J usage is TRBJ1-2; D gene ambiguous. Germline CDR1 is SGHNT and CDR2 is YENEEA. The CDR3 totals 12 residues. The ends were cut back, 4 bases at V and 4 bases at J, with 7 bases in the middle. The CDR3 protein is CASSSAGYGYTF. For the CDR3, the DNA is TGTGCCAGCAGCTCTGCAGGCTATGGCTACACCTTC.